Shown below are 12 T cell receptor beta chains from a single sample sequenced in a study of blood T cell repertoires in COVID-19. Method: immunoSEQ multiplex PCR; TCRdb's copy keeps in-frame clones and lacks some. The sample lists over 400,000 clones, more than 80% seen once, with about 1.5% in the top ten. Sequenced material: peripheral blood. The receptors stem from a young woman with active or convalescent COVID-19.

The chain is built from TRBV15 and TRBJ1-1; tentatively, D is TRBD1 (6 bases). The CDR3 length is 17 residues. CDR1 and CDR2 from the germline V gene are LNHNV and YYDKDF (reference sequence). Trimming stripped 6 bases from V and 0 bases from J, with 20 bases between. The CDR3 DNA follows: TGTGCCACCAGTCCTGCCGTCCCCGGACAGATGAACACTGAAGCTTTCTTT. Amino acids: CATSPAVPGQMNTEAFF.

The chain is built from TRBV18 and TRBJ1-4; D uncertain. This CDR3 has 17 residues. CDR1 is KGHSH, CDR2 LQKENI, per germline. Trimming left V 2 bases short and J 4 bases short, with 17 bases between. CDR3 protein: CASSPYPLMAGNEKLFF. In nucleotides, the CDR3 is TGTGCCAGCTCACCATATCCGTTAATGGCGGGTAATGAAAAACTGTTTTTT.

V gene TRBV9 combines with J gene TRBJ2-1, with D tentatively TRBD2 (6 bases). The CDR3 extends over 17 amino acids. Germline V gives CDR1 SGDLS, CDR2 YYNGEE. V dropped 1 base and J dropped 7 bases, with 21 bases sitting between them. CDR3 bases: TGTGCCAGCAGCGTACGACTAGTCATCGGGAATTATAATGAGCAGTTCTTC. Encoded protein: CASSVRLVIGNYNEQFF.

This clone was seen only a few times. The genes are TRBV19 and TRBJ2-3; D is perhaps TRBD2 (5 bases). CDR3 size: 13 residues. The germline V and J ends were trimmed by 6 bases and 0 bases, with 7 bases remaining between them. Germline CDR1 LNHDA, CDR2 SQIVND (reference sequence). The CDR3 protein is CASSGVSTDTQYF. CDR3 DNA: TGTGCCAGTAGCGGGGTTAGCACAGATACGCAGTATTTT.

This clone was detected only a few times. This CDR3 is also generated by other DNA sequences in the sample. V is TRBV18 and J is TRBJ1-1; D is uncertain. With 3 bases removed from V and 0 bases from J, the gap between germline ends came to 8 bases. This CDR3 spans 14 amino acids. From germline, CDR1 is KGHSH and CDR2 LQKENI. CDR3 DNA: TGTGCCAGCTCACCGACGGGGATGAACACTGAAGCTTTCTTT. Protein sequence: CASSPTGMNTEAFF.

The chain combines TRBV19 with TRBJ1-5; 7 positions match TRBD1. The CDR3 spans 14 residues. V lost 6 bases to trimming and J lost 5 bases; unmatched junction nucleotides: 7. Germline V CDR1 and CDR2: LNHDA, SQIVND (reference sequence). The CDR3 nucleotides are TGTGCCAGTAGACAGACAGGGCAGGATCAGCCCCAGCATTTT. This codes for CASRQTGQDQPQHF.

J is TRBJ2-5 and V is TRBV13; 13 bases map to TRBD2. The CDR3 runs 16 residues. The V gene's germline CDR1 is PRHDT and CDR2 FYEKMQ (reference sequence). The ends lost 5 bases at V and 4 bases at J; junction bases unmatched: 7. The CDR3 loop reads CASSARWTSGRETQYF. CDR3 DNA: TGTGCCAGCAGCGCCAGGTGGACTAGCGGGAGAGAGACCCAGTACTTC.

The chain has TRBV19 and TRBJ1-2, with D unclear. The CDR3 has 13 amino acids. Germline V gene lookup returns CDR1 LNHDA and CDR2 SQIVND (reference sequence). Trimming stripped 4 bases from V and 5 bases from J, with 11 bases between. The chain's CDR3 is CASSTGVAYGYTF. The CDR3 nucleotides are TGTGCCAGTAGTACCGGGGTGGCTTATGGCTACACCTTC. The full variable domain, rest sourced from reference TRBV19 and TRBJ1-2, is DGGITQSPKYLFRKEGQNVTLSCEQNLNHDAMYWYRQDPGQGLRLIYYSQIVNDFQKGDIAEGYSVSREKKESFPLTVTSAQKNPTAFYLCASSTGVAYGYTFGSGTRLTVV.

The J gene is TRBJ2-5, the V gene TRBV21-1; the table calls TRBD1, which could not be checked here. TRBV21-1 is described as a pseudogene. The CDR3 is 17 residues long. CDR3: CASSNRHLTGGLETQYF. CDR3 DNA: TGTGCCAGCAGCAACCGACACCTGACAGGGGGCCTGGAGACCCAGTACTTC.

V gene TRBV5-1 combines with J gene TRBJ2-1; D possibly corresponds to TRBD2 (5 bases). V was cut by 5 bases and J by 0 bases, with 12 bases left in between. The germline gives CDR1 SGHRS, CDR2 YFSETQ. The CDR3 is 15 amino acids. The CDR3 DNA reads TGCGCCAGCAGTAGTCGGGATAGCTCCTACAATGAGCAGTTCTTC. Protein sequence: CASSSRDSSYNEQFF.

This chain uses TRBV4-2 with TRBJ2-1; a possible D gene is TRBD2 (6 bases). Germline CDR1 is LGHNA and CDR2 is YNFKEQ. With 0 bases removed from V and 7 bases from J, the gap between germline ends came to 10 bases. The CDR3 sequence is 14 residues long. CDR3 in amino acids: CASSQDHGGNEQFF. CDR3 in DNA: TGTGCCAGCAGCCAAGATCATGGGGGGAATGAGCAGTTCTTC.

CDR3 region: CASSVRVFEKLFF. CDR3 DNA: TGTGCCAGCAGTGTACGGGTATTTGAAAAACTGTTTTTT. This rearrangement joins TRBV2 to TRBJ1-4, with D hard to call. V gave up 4 bases and J gave up 7 bases, with 10 bases separating them. This CDR3 contains 13 residues. CDR1 SNHLY and CDR2 FYNNEI come from the germline V gene.